Below are 30 T cell receptor beta chains sequenced from a single sample in a study of T cell responses to AZD1222 COVID-19 vaccine. TCRdb's table, derived via immunoSEQ multiplex PCR, lists solely in-frame clones and lacks some. The sample holds 140,000 to 150,000 clones, around 90% seen once. The source was peripheral blood, collected 28 days after the second AZD1222 dose. Receptor source: an adult who received the AZD1222 COVID-19 vaccine.

This sequence joins TRBV5-5 and TRBJ2-7, with D perhaps TRBD2 (6 bases). With 4 bases removed from V and 7 bases from J, the gap between germline ends came to 12 bases. This CDR3 has 12 amino acids. The germline CDR1 and CDR2 sequences are SGHKS and YYEKEE (reference sequence). The CDR3 spells CASSGGAREQYF. The CDR3 DNA follows: TGTGCCAGCAGCGGCGGGGCCAGGGAGCAGTACTTC.

V and J are TRBV7-2 and TRBJ2-5; D is undetermined. The CDR3 length is 12 residues. Trimming shortened V by 4 bases and J by 7 bases, and 10 bases separated the two germline ends. Germline loops: CDR1 SGHTA, CDR2 FQGNSA. In DNA, the CDR3 is TGTGCCAGCAGCTATCAAGTGGGGACCCAGTACTTC. Translated, it gives CASSYQVGTQYF.

The chain has TRBV19 and TRBJ2-7; TRBD2 agrees at 12 bases. In germline, CDR1 is LNHDA, CDR2 SQIVND (reference sequence). V lost 5 bases to trimming and J lost 4 bases; unmatched junction nucleotides: 6. CDR3 length: 15 amino acids. The CDR3 loop reads CASSQPGLAGYEQYF. The CDR3 nucleotides read TGTGCCAGTAGTCAACCGGGACTAGCGGGTTACGAGCAGTACTTC.

This clone was recorded only once. J is TRBJ2-7 and V is TRBV6-5; D remains unclear. The CDR3 is made up of 11 amino acids. V was shortened by 3 bases and J by 7 bases, with 7 bases between the two germline ends. Germline V lookup: CDR1 MNHEY, CDR2 SVGAGI. CDR3 bases: TGTGCCAGCAGTTATTCGAGGGAGCAGTACTTC. Protein product: CASSYSREQYF.

In this sample, this clone turned up once. V gene TRBV3-1 (or the pseudogene TRBV3-2) combines with J gene TRBJ1-3; D is unclear. Germline assignment: CDR1 LGHDT and CDR2 YNNKEL (reference sequence). The CDR3 consists of 14 residues. The ends were cut back, 3 bases at V and 3 bases at J, with 9 bases in the middle. CDR3 in DNA: TGTGCCAGCAGCCACGCTCGGAGTGGAAACACCATATATTTT. It yields the protein CASSHARSGNTIYF.

The chain's CDR3 is CASSLVSTSGNYNEQFF. The CDR3 DNA reads as TGTGCCAGCAGCTTAGTATCCACTAGCGGGAATTACAATGAGCAGTTCTTC. The chain uses TRBV7-3 and TRBJ2-1; TRBD2 matches 10 bases. The CDR3 contains 17 residues. The ends lost 2 bases at V and 4 bases at J; junction bases unmatched: 8. Germline V gives CDR1 SGHTA, CDR2 FQGTGA.

Concerning this clone itself: Other DNA sequences in this sample translate to the same CDR3. This chain connects TRBV18 to TRBJ1-1; D remains ambiguous. Germline CDR1 KGHSH, CDR2 LQKENI. V lost 5 bases, J lost 2 bases, and 9 bases lay in between. The length of the CDR3 is 13 residues. This CDR3 is CASSSSGNTEAFF. The CDR3 DNA reads TGTGCCAGCTCATCGAGTGGAAACACTGAAGCTTTCTTT.

The chain employs TRBV5-6 and TRBJ1-2; tentative D call: TRBD1 (5 bases). CDR1 SGHDT and CDR2 YYEEEE come from the germline V gene. CDR3 size: 15 residues. The V and J ends lost 3 bases and 4 bases respectively, with 16 bases between them. Written as DNA, the CDR3 is TGTGCCAGCAGCTACCCGGGGCGAGGGAGCTATGGCTACACCTTC. Amino acids: CASSYPGRGSYGYTF.

The chain carries TRBV5-6 and TRBJ1-2; 7 positions agree with TRBD1. This CDR3 has 16 residues. Germline V gene lookup returns CDR1 SGHDT and CDR2 YYEEEE. The V gene end was trimmed by 4 bases and the J gene end by 2 bases; junction bases not matched to a gene: 11. CDR3 loop: CASSPGGGTVNYGYTF. CDR3 in DNA: TGTGCCAGCAGCCCTGGGGGTGGGACAGTCAACTATGGCTACACCTTC.

The rearrangement links TRBV4-1 to TRBJ1-2; no definite D call. The CDR3 is made up of 14 amino acids. The V gene's germline CDR1 is MGHRA and CDR2 YSYEKL. Trimming cost V 4 bases and J 2 bases, with 11 bases left between them. CDR3 sequence: CASSREFINYGYTF. CDR3 coding DNA: TGCGCCAGCAGCCGCGAGTTCATCAACTATGGCTACACCTTC.

This chain links TRBV5-1 with TRBJ1-1; 9 positions match TRBD1. The germline V gene encodes CDR1 SGHRS and CDR2 YFSETQ. With 4 bases clipped from V and 4 bases from J, the junction kept 2 bases outside the gene matches. The length of the CDR3 is 13 residues. This CDR3 is CASSTGGRTEAFF. In DNA form, the CDR3 reads TGCGCCAGCAGCACAGGGGGCCGCACTGAAGCTTTCTTT.

This chain uses TRBV7-9 with TRBJ2-3; TRBD1 aligns across 9 bases. V shed 2 bases, J shed 4 bases, and the junction held 4 bases outside the gene matches. The CDR3 extends over 15 amino acids. The germline V gene encodes CDR1 SEHNR and CDR2 FQNEAQ (reference sequence). The CDR3 spells CASSLKGQGPDTQYF. CDR3 in DNA: TGTGCCAGCAGCTTAAAGGGACAGGGCCCAGATACGCAGTATTTT.

This clone was counted once. The chain joins TRBV5-5 to TRBJ2-3; TRBD1 matches at 9 bases. V lost 7 bases and J lost 1; bases outside the gene matches: 10. The germline CDR1 and CDR2 sequences are SGHKS and YYEKEE (reference sequence). The CDR3 is 16 residues long. This CDR3 is CASFGQGSLGTDTQYF. For the CDR3, the DNA is TGTGCCAGCTTCGGACAGGGGAGCTTGGGCACAGATACGCAGTATTTT. The full variable domain, its missing parts supplied by reference TRBV5-5 and TRBJ2-3, is DAGVTQSPTHLIKTRGQQVTLRCSPISGHKSVSWYQQVLGQGPQFIFQYYEKEERGRGNFPDRFSARQFPNYSSELNVNALLLGDSALYLCASFGQGSLGTDTQYFGPGTRLTVL.

The V and J genes are TRBV6-5 and TRBJ2-7; D unclear. The germline CDR1 and CDR2 sequences are MNHEY and SVGAGI. The CDR3 totals 11 residues. V was clipped by 7 bases and J by 6 bases, with 10 bases between them. CDR3 in amino acids: CASISPPEQYF. The CDR3 bases are TGTGCCAGCATTAGTCCGCCCGAGCAGTACTTC.

The V gene is TRBV15, the J gene TRBJ1-1, with a weak D call TRBD1 (6 bases). This CDR3 has 15 amino acids. CDR1 is LNHNV, CDR2 YYDKDF, per germline (reference sequence). Trimming took off 1 base at V and 2 bases at J, with 11 bases between the two ends. CDR3 sequence (DNA): TGTGCCACCAGCAGAGGGGGGGCGGATAACACTGAAGCTTTCTTT. It specifies CATSRGGADNTEAFF.

The chain combines TRBV30 with TRBJ1-2; TRBD1 might be the D (6 bases). The CDR3 length is 12 residues. Germline V lookup: CDR1 GTSNPN, CDR2 SVGIG (reference sequence). Trimming removed 8 bases at V and 5 bases at J, with 15 bases between. CDR3 sequence: CAQGTGSYGYTF. The CDR3 DNA follows: TGTGCCCAAGGCACAGGGTCTTATGGCTACACCTTC.

The chain carries TRBV5-1 and TRBJ2-3; D perhaps matches TRBD2 (6 bases). CDR1 and CDR2 (germline): SGHRS, YFSETQ. Trimming removed 0 bases at V and 3 bases at J, with 11 bases between. The CDR3 contains 15 residues. CDR3: CASSLVLGGTDTQYF. The CDR3 region has the DNA TGCGCCAGCAGCTTGGTCTTGGGAGGTACAGATACGCAGTATTTT.

This chain connects TRBV18 to TRBJ1-3; no definite D call. The V gene lost 2 bases and the J gene lost 0 bases, with 11 bases spanning the gap. Germline V lookup: CDR1 KGHSH, CDR2 LQKENI. The CDR3 spans 16 residues. CDR3 in amino acids: CASSPRQINSGNTIYF. For the CDR3, the DNA is TGTGCCAGCTCACCAAGGCAGATTAACTCTGGAAACACCATATATTTT. Variable domain in full (rest from reference TRBV18 and TRBJ1-3): NAGVMQNPRHLVRRRGQEARLRCSPMKGHSHVYWYRQLPEEGLKFMVYLQKENIIDESGMPKERFSAEFPKEGPSILRIQQVVRGDSAAYFCASSPRQINSGNTIYFGEGSWLTVV.

The V and J genes are TRBV5-1 and TRBJ2-5; the D is unclear. V was cut by 1 base and J by 4 bases, with 8 bases left in between. The germline V gene has CDR1 SGHRS and CDR2 YFSETQ. This CDR3 has 13 residues. CDR3: CASSLLGIETQYF. CDR3 sequence (DNA): TGCGCCAGCAGCTTGTTGGGGATAGAGACCCAGTACTTC.

The chain is built from TRBV2 and TRBJ2-3, with D maybe TRBD2 (5 bases). CDR1 is SNHLY and CDR2 is FYNNEI in the germline V gene. V was shortened by 2 bases and J by 5 bases, with 11 bases between the two germline ends. This CDR3 spans 14 amino acids. The CDR3 protein is CASSEWARGDTQYF. The CDR3 DNA follows: TGTGCCAGCAGTGAATGGGCCCGGGGAGATACGCAGTATTTT.

This clone was picked up a small number of times. This chain uses TRBV7-2 with TRBJ2-1; 7 bases match TRBD2. Trimming removed 6 bases from V and 4 bases from J; junction bases left unmatched: 6. The germline gives CDR1 SGHTA, CDR2 FQGNSA. This CDR3 is 14 amino acids long. The CDR3, as DNA: TGTGCCAGCAGTCAACGGGACTATTACAATGAGCAGTTCTTC. Its protein is CASSQRDYYNEQFF.

The gene calls are TRBV21-1 and TRBJ2-7; TRBD1, as called in the table, went unchecked against the DNA. TRBV21-1 is described as a pseudogene. This CDR3 is 16 amino acids long. CDR3 loop: CASSKGDRAPSYEQYF. CDR3 bases: TGTGCCAGCAGCAAAGGGGACAGGGCACCCTCCTACGAGCAGTACTTC.

The rearrangement uses TRBV5-6 and TRBJ2-1; 10 bases map to TRBD2. The length of the CDR3 is 14 residues. Germline CDR1 is SGHDT and CDR2 is YYEEEE. The V gene end was trimmed by 2 bases and the J gene end by 6 bases; junction bases not matched to a gene: 2. The CDR3 DNA follows: TGTGCCAGCAGCTTAGCGGGAGGGGCCAATGAGCAGTTCTTC. It codes for CASSLAGGANEQFF.

To note about this clone: An end of the junction differs from the germline gene, which may be a read error. This CDR3 reads CASSAYGRIPVF. CDR3 DNA: TGTGCCAGCAGTGCCTACGGGAGGATCCCAGTCTTT. This rearrangement joins TRBV25-1 to TRBJ1-6; D unclear. This CDR3 region has 12 residues. Germline assignment: CDR1 MGHDK and CDR2 SYGVNS.

The genes are TRBV29-1 and TRBJ2-2, with 7 bases fitting TRBD1. Losses at the gene ends were 5 bases for V and 5 bases for J; bases not matched to a gene: 8. The CDR3 loop spans 14 amino acids. Germline V gene data show CDR1 as SQVTM and CDR2 as ANQGSEA. The CDR3 is CSVSRTGDTGELFF. The CDR3 nucleotides read TGCAGCGTTAGCCGAACAGGGGATACCGGGGAGCTGTTTTTT.

The rearrangement uses TRBV6-6 and TRBJ1-5; D is possibly TRBD1 (6 bases). Trimming cost V 8 bases and J 0 bases, with 14 bases left between them. Germline-derived CDR1 and CDR2 are MNHNY and SVGAGI (reference sequence). The CDR3 sequence is 15 residues long. CDR3 protein: CASGRDTYSNQPQHF. The CDR3 region has the DNA TGTGCCAGCGGGCGGGACACCTATAGCAATCAGCCCCAGCATTTT.

This sequence joins TRBV3-1 (or the pseudogene TRBV3-2) and TRBJ1-1; D remains ambiguous. The CDR3 loop spans 12 amino acids. V lost 4 bases to trimming and J lost 1 base, with 4 bases between them. Germline V CDR1 and CDR2: LGHDT, YNNKEL (reference sequence). CDR3 nucleotide sequence: TGTGCCAGCAGCCTAGGGAACACTGAAGCTTTCTTT. Translating gives CASSLGNTEAFF.

The chain joins TRBV6-5 to TRBJ1-1; D unresolved. V lost 6 bases, J lost 5 bases, and 13 bases lay in between. Germline values: CDR1 MNHEY, CDR2 SVGAGI. The CDR3 extends over 13 amino acids. This CDR3 is CASSPLGRTEAFF. The CDR3, as DNA: TGTGCCAGCAGCCCCTTAGGTCGGACTGAAGCTTTCTTT.

The J gene is TRBJ2-7, the V gene TRBV6-5; 9 nucleotides match TRBD1. The CDR3 loop spans 14 amino acids. Trimming at V came to 6 bases and at J to 6 bases, leaving 9 bases not matched to a gene. Germline V CDR1 and CDR2: MNHEY, SVGAGI. The chain's CDR3 is CASSPGTGTIEQYF. CDR3 nucleotide sequence: TGTGCCAGCAGCCCCGGGACAGGGACTATCGAGCAGTACTTC.

CDR3 amino acids: CANDRDTYYEQYF. The DNA of the CDR3 is TGTGCCAACGACCGGGACACGTACTACGAGCAGTACTTC. The chain recombines TRBV19 with TRBJ2-7; D is perhaps TRBD1 (6 bases). V shed 10 bases and J shed 3 bases, with 16 bases lying between them. Germline V gives CDR1 LNHDA, CDR2 SQIVND (reference sequence). This CDR3 spans 13 amino acids.